Below, 6 T cell receptor beta chains from the same sample are listed, as sequenced in a study of human T cells and chemical hapten exposure. TCRdb fed the RACE reads into MiXCR, producing one record per CDR3 protein. This sample has 55,000 to 85,000 distinct CDR3 sequences; roughly 9.2% occur once, and the top ten carry approximately 3%. Noted time point: patch test 1, 2 weeks after DPC sensitization. The sample's treatment: therapeutic diphenylcyclopropenone sensitization with weekly scalp DPC. Sample: whole blood, taken in connection with sensitization to the hapten diphenylcyclopropenone (DPC). These TCRs come from a woman aged 40 to 50 with alopecia areata. Some clones in this sample may be carry-over from other donors' samples.

This clonotype occurred many times. The chain links TRBV29-1 to TRBJ1-5; TRBD1 matches at 7 bases. CDR3 size: 15 residues. Unmatched junction bases numbered 10, after V lost 7 bases and J lost 1 base. CDR1 and CDR2 (germline): SQVTM, ANQGSEA. CDR3 protein: CSAQTNRGSNQPQHF. The CDR3 DNA sequence: TGCAGCGCCCAAACGAACAGGGGAAGCAATCAGCCCCAGCATTTT. The whole variable domain, filled in from reference TRBV29-1 and TRBJ1-5, reads SAVISQKPSRDICQRGTSLTIQCQVDSQVTMMFWYRQQPGQSLTLIATANQGSEATYESGFVIDKFPISRPNLTFSTLTVSNMSPEDSSIYLCSAQTNRGSNQPQHFGDGTRLSIL.

This clonotype was recorded many times. The chain recombines TRBV7-2 with TRBJ2-7; TRBD1 is a possible D gene (5 bases). This CDR3 spans 14 amino acids. V was trimmed by 2 bases and J by 0 bases, leaving 8 bases between them. Germline V gene sequence: CDR1 SGHTA, CDR2 FQGNSA. The CDR3 loop reads CASSLQGTSYEQYF. DNA of the CDR3: TGTGCCAGCAGCTTACAGGGCACCTCCTACGAGCAGTACTTC.

There are many counts of this clonotype. In nucleotides, the CDR3 is TGTGCCAGCAGTCCGTGGACAGGCGGACGCCGAATTAACACTGAAGCTTTCTTT. Its protein product is CASSPWTGGRRINTEAFF. This sequence joins TRBV12-3 or TRBV12-4 and TRBJ1-1; 7 bases are shared with TRBD1. Trimming at V came to 5 bases and at J to 2 bases, leaving 17 bases not matched to a gene. The length of the CDR3 is 18 residues.

The table lists this clonotype with many counts. The genes are TRBV10-3 and TRBJ2-6; D gene unclear. The CDR3 has 14 amino acids. V dropped 7 bases and J dropped 0 bases, with 7 bases sitting between them. Germline V gene sequence: CDR1 ENHRY, CDR2 SYGVKD. The CDR3 here is CAINQPSGANVLTF. The DNA of the CDR3 is TGTGCCATCAATCAACCCTCTGGGGCCAACGTCCTGACTTTC.

This clonotype has at least ten counts. The chain combines TRBV5-1 with TRBJ2-1, with a tentative D call TRBD1 (5 bases). The CDR3 loop spans 15 amino acids. The V gene's germline CDR1 is SGHRS and CDR2 YFSETQ. The V gene lost 5 bases and the J gene lost 5 bases, with 17 bases spanning the gap. CDR3 residues: CASRRPGNVDNEQFF. The CDR3 nucleotides are TGCGCCAGCAGACGACCAGGGAACGTCGACAATGAGCAGTTCTTC.

Many counts were recorded for this clonotype. The rearrangement joins TRBV27 to TRBJ2-5; 15 nucleotides agree with TRBD2. This CDR3 spans 18 amino acids. Germline V CDR1 and CDR2: MNHEY, SMNVEV (reference sequence). The V and J ends lost 5 bases and 2 bases, in that order; junction bases with no gene match: 9. The CDR3 sequence is CASSAEGLAGGIQETQYF. In DNA, the CDR3 is TGTGCCAGCAGTGCCGAGGGACTAGCGGGGGGAATACAAGAGACCCAGTACTTC.